This is a list of T cell receptor beta chains from one sample in a study of blood T cell repertoires in COVID-19. Libraries were prepared by immunoSEQ multiplex PCR; TCRdb keeps only in-frame clonotypes and omits some of them. Among some 400,000 clones listed, more than 75% were seen once. The sequencing input was peripheral blood. These TCRs come from a human donor with acute or convalescent COVID-19. The donor label of this sample is uncertain. Both conserved end residues are part of each CDR3. D genes are given only for firm matches. Not every row has a clone size; where given, it reads once, few, many or a size class.

abundance	v_gene	len	d_gene	j_gene	CDR3nt	CDR3aa
-	TRBV5-6	18	-	TRBJ1-1	TGTGCCAGCAGCTTGAATTCGGAGGGGGGGCGACGGAATACTGAAGCTTTCTTT	CASSLNSEGGRRNTEAFF
-	TRBV11-1	15	TRBD1	TRBJ1-1	TGTGCCAGCAGCACGCGGACAGGGGAAAACACTGAAGCTTTCTTT	CASSTRTGENTEAFF
few	TRBV5-6	14	-	TRBJ1-1	TGTGCCAGCAGCTGGGCTCAGGGGCTCACTGAAGCTTTCTTT	CASSWAQGLTEAFF
-	TRBV3-1/TRBV3-2	15	-	TRBJ2-1	TGTGCCAGCAGCCAACCTTCCCGGTCGGTCAATGAGCAGTTCTTC	CASSQPSRSVNEQFF
-	TRBV2	18	TRBD2	TRBJ2-1	TGTGCCAGCAGTGACTTAACCCGGGGGACTAGCGGGAGACCTGAGCAGTTCTTC	CASSDLTRGTSGRPEQFF
many	TRBV5-5	13	-	TRBJ2-7	TGTGCCAGCAGCTTGGTTCAGGGTTACGAGCAGTACTTC	CASSLVQGYEQYF
few	TRBV5-1	14	-	TRBJ2-1	TGCGCCAGCAGCTTAGGGGACAACTACAATGAGCAGTTCTTC	CASSLGDNYNEQFF
-	TRBV12-3/TRBV12-4	12	-	TRBJ2-1	TGTGCCAGCAGTTTGGCCCCATTTGAGCAGTTCTTC	CASSLAPFEQFF
-	TRBV5-6	17	-	TRBJ1-1	TGTGCCAGCAGCTTGGCACCTTATACGGGATATCCGACAGAAGCTTTCTTT	CASSLAPYTGYPTEAFF
-	TRBV28	15	-	TRBJ1-5	TGTGCCAGCTGTGACAGCTTCTATAGCAATCAGCCCCAGCATTTT	CASCDSFYSNQPQHF
-	TRBV30	15	TRBD1	TRBJ1-1	TGTGCCAGCCGGACAGGGGGCGCCTGGGGTACTGAAGCTTTCTTT	CASRTGGAWGTEAFF
few	TRBV12-3/TRBV12-4	11	-	TRBJ1-3	TGTGCCACAGGTTCCGGAAACACCATATATTTT	CATGSGNTIYF
-	TRBV18	17	TRBD1	TRBJ1-4	TGTGCCAGCTCACCTCGACAGGGGTCTACAACTAATGAAAAACTGTTTTTT	CASSPRQGSTTNEKLFF
-	TRBV6-4	14	-	TRBJ2-2	TGTGCCAGCAGTGACTCGTTAGCACCCGGGGAGCTGTTTTTT	CASSDSLAPGELFF
-	TRBV2	12	-	TRBJ2-7	TGTGCCAGCAGTAGACAGATCTACGAGCAGTACTTC	CASSRQIYEQYF
-	TRBV11-2	17	TRBD1	TRBJ2-1	TGTGCCAGCAGCCTGGGGGACAGTTATCTTTCCTACAATGAGCAGTTCTTC	CASSLGDSYLSYNEQFF
-	TRBV13	17	TRBD2	TRBJ2-1	TGTGCCAGCAGCTTCCGGACTAGCGGGAGGGGTTACAATGAGCAGTTCTTC	CASSFRTSGRGYNEQFF
-	TRBV3-1/TRBV3-2	14	TRBD2	TRBJ2-1	TGTGCCAGCAGCTTGAGCGGGGGTTACAATGAGCAGTTCTTC	CASSLSGGYNEQFF
-	TRBV5-6	15	-	TRBJ1-1	TGTGCCAGCAGCTTGTATCTGGGGGCGAGAACTGAAGCTTTCTTT	CASSLYLGARTEAFF
-	TRBV18	15	TRBD1	TRBJ1-2	TGTGCCAGCTCACCAGGGACAGGGGGCAGGAATGGCTACACCTTC	CASSPGTGGRNGYTF
-	TRBV15	15	-	TRBJ2-1	TGTGCCACCAGCTCAGGGCGCCTCTCCTACAATGAGCAGTTCTTC	CATSSGRLSYNEQFF
-	TRBV28	14	-	TRBJ1-2	TGTGCCAGCAGTTTAAGTCAGAATCATTATGGCTACACCTTC	CASSLSQNHYGYTF
many	TRBV7-9	14	-	TRBJ2-7	TGTGCCAGCAGCTTAGAAGGGGGTTCCTACGAGCAGTACTTC	CASSLEGGSYEQYF
-	TRBV19	14	TRBD1	TRBJ2-7	TGTGCCAGTAGTTCCATCGGACAGGGTTACGAGCAGTACTTC	CASSSIGQGYEQYF
-	TRBV5-6	15	-	TRBJ1-2	TGTGCCAGCAGCTTGGACGGCAGGCTAAACTATGGCTACACCTTC	CASSLDGRLNYGYTF
-	TRBV25-1	15	TRBD1	TRBJ1-1	TGTGCCAGCAGTGACCCCGGGACAGGGAGGACTGAAGCTTTCTTT	CASSDPGTGRTEAFF
-	TRBV11-2	17	-	TRBJ2-2	TGTGCCAGCAGCTTCTTAGGGGGAGGGCCGATCACCGGGGAGCTGTTTTTT	CASSFLGGGPITGELFF
few	TRBV19	14	-	TRBJ1-1	TGTGCCAGTAGACCCCAGGGATCTTGGACTGAAGCTTTCTTT	CASRPQGSWTEAFF
once	TRBV5-1	16	TRBD1	TRBJ2-1	TGCGCCAGCAGCCCAGATAAGGGGCAGGGGGTAGCCGAGCAGTTCTTC	CASSPDKGQGVAEQFF
-	TRBV9	13	-	TRBJ2-7	TGTGCCAGCAGCTCTCCCGATAGCTACGAGCAGTACTTC	CASSSPDSYEQYF